The next 21 T cell receptor beta chains were all read from a single sample in a study of T cell responses to AZD1222 COVID-19 vaccine. Only in-frame clones appear in the TCRdb table, and some are missing; sequencing was by immunoSEQ multiplex PCR. Among approximately 180,000 clones listed, approximately 92% were seen once. The sample was peripheral blood, taken on day 0 of AZD1222 vaccination. The origin of the receptors is an adult in good health.

The genes are TRBV18 and TRBJ1-5; TRBD1 might be the D (5 bases). V lost 3 bases to trimming and J lost 11 bases, with 17 bases between them. Germline CDR1 KGHSH, CDR2 LQKENI. This CDR3 region has 14 residues. CDR3 amino acids: CASSPGTRSRAQHF. CDR3 DNA sequence: TGTGCCAGCTCACCTGGGACTAGGTCCAGAGCCCAGCATTTT.

This rearrangement joins TRBV7-9 to TRBJ2-3; unclear D gene. The V gene's germline CDR1 is SEHNR and CDR2 FQNEAQ (reference sequence). Trimming removed 4 bases at V and 6 bases at J, with 8 bases between. The CDR3 extends over 12 amino acids. The CDR3 reads CASSSYRDTQYF. The CDR3, as DNA: TGTGCCAGCAGCTCTTACCGGGATACGCAGTATTTT.

The chain carries TRBV6-5 and TRBJ1-2; TRBD1 aligns across 7 bases. The V gene end was trimmed by 4 bases and the J gene end by 0 bases; junction bases not matched to a gene: 5. The CDR3 extends over 15 amino acids. Germline values: CDR1 MNHEY, CDR2 SVGAGI. Here the CDR3 reads CASSFRGTTNYGYTF. For the CDR3, the DNA is TGTGCCAGCAGTTTCAGGGGGACCACTAACTATGGCTACACCTTC.

The chain joins TRBV27 to TRBJ1-2; possible D gene TRBD1, 5 bases. From germline, CDR1 is MNHEY and CDR2 SMNVEV (reference sequence). The CDR3 is 16 residues long. V shed 2 bases and J shed 2 bases, with 15 bases lying between them. CDR3 protein: CASSLSWRGWNYGYTF. The CDR3, as DNA: TGTGCCAGCAGTTTAAGTTGGCGGGGCTGGAACTATGGCTACACCTTC.

The CDR3 DNA is TGCGCCAGCAGCCAACCCTGGAGGGGGACGAGAGAAAAACTGTTTTTT. It yields the protein CASSQPWRGTREKLFF. The chain carries TRBV4-1 and TRBJ1-4; the D gene is possibly TRBD1 (6 bases). The length of the CDR3 is 16 residues. The germline V gene has CDR1 MGHRA and CDR2 YSYEKL. Trimming left V 2 bases short and J 8 bases short, with 18 bases between.

V gene TRBV28 combines with J gene TRBJ1-5; a possible D gene is TRBD1 (6 bases). V was cut by 10 bases and J by 3 bases, with 10 bases left in between. This CDR3 region has 12 residues. Germline V lookup: CDR1 MDHEN, CDR2 SYDVKM. The CDR3 protein is CATAGVNQPQHF. CDR3 sequence (DNA): TGTGCCACCGCAGGGGTCAATCAGCCCCAGCATTTT.

The gene calls are TRBV6-2 or TRBV6-3 and TRBJ2-6; D remains ambiguous. This CDR3 contains 18 residues. Germline V lookup: CDR1 MNHEY, CDR2 SVGEGT. V lost 0 bases, J lost 1 base, and 13 bases lay in between. CDR3 coding DNA: TGTGCCAGCAGTTACTCGATTTTTAGACCTTCTGGGGCCAACGTCCTGACTTTC. This gives the protein CASSYSIFRPSGANVLTF.

This clone was found once. This rearrangement joins TRBV9 to TRBJ2-7; D is possibly TRBD1 (5 bases). The CDR3 contains 15 residues. The germline V and J ends were trimmed by 2 bases and 5 bases, with 17 bases remaining between them. Germline V lookup: CDR1 SGDLS, CDR2 YYNGEE. The CDR3 DNA follows: TGTGCCAGCAGCGTTCAGGGATCCCCTCTCAACGAGCAGTACGTC. Translation gives CASSVQGSPLNEQYV.

The CDR3 spells CASSLSPDGYTF. The CDR3 bases are TGTGCCAGCAGTTTAAGTCCGGATGGCTACACCTTC. V gene TRBV28 combines with J gene TRBJ1-2, with D uncertain. Per germline, CDR1 MDHEN and CDR2 SYDVKM. The CDR3 runs 12 residues. V dropped 2 bases and J dropped 6 bases, with 7 bases sitting between them.

The chain has TRBV6-4 and TRBJ2-1; possible D gene TRBD2, 6 bases. Germline CDR1 is MRHNA and CDR2 is SNTAGT. V was pared by 6 bases and J by 9 bases, with 21 bases between. This CDR3 is 15 amino acids long. The CDR3 sequence: CASSEGGEGFSEQFF. CDR3 bases: TGTGCCAGCAGCGAAGGCGGGGAAGGCTTCAGTGAGCAGTTCTTC.

The V and J genes are TRBV7-9 and TRBJ1-6; no definite D call. V gave up 5 bases and J gave up 0 bases, with 14 bases separating them. Germline CDR1 reads SEHNR; CDR2 reads FQNEAQ (reference sequence). The CDR3 has 17 amino acids. CDR3 DNA sequence: TGTGCCAGCAGCCTGGTTCGGGTCCGCTCCTATAATTCACCCCTCCACTTT. This sequence encodes CASSLVRVRSYNSPLHF.

The CDR3 bases are TGTGCCAGTAGAAGGGGGGCCGAGCAGTACGTC. Amino acids: CASRRGAEQYV. This rearrangement joins TRBV19 to TRBJ2-7; D possibly matches TRBD1 or TRBD2 (6 bases each). Germline CDR1 reads LNHDA; CDR2 reads SQIVND (reference sequence). V shed 6 bases and J shed 6 bases, with 9 bases lying between them. The CDR3 totals 11 residues.

This chain uses TRBV19 with TRBJ1-2; D might be TRBD1 (5 bases). Germline CDR1 reads LNHDA; CDR2 reads SQIVND (reference sequence). Trimming shortened V by 3 bases and J by 8 bases, and 19 bases separated the two germline ends. The CDR3 spans 15 residues. This CDR3 is CASSIGPGTSGGYTF. The CDR3 DNA is TGTGCCAGTAGTATCGGCCCAGGGACCTCTGGCGGCTACACCTTC. Drawing the rest from reference TRBV19 and TRBJ1-2, the complete variable domain is DGGITQSPKYLFRKEGQNVTLSCEQNLNHDAMYWYRQDPGQGLRLIYYSQIVNDFQKGDIAEGYSVSREKKESFPLTVTSAQKNPTAFYLCASSIGPGTSGGYTFGSGTRLTVV.

The V call is TRBV19, the J call TRBJ2-1, with a tentative D call TRBD2 (6 bases). Trimming removed 5 bases from V and 0 bases from J, with 14 bases in between. Germline CDR1 reads LNHDA; CDR2 reads SQIVND (reference sequence). The CDR3 length is 16 residues. This chain's CDR3 is CASSLRAGSSYNEQFF. Here the CDR3 DNA reads TGTGCCAGTAGTCTCCGGGCGGGGAGCTCCTACAATGAGCAGTTCTTC.

The rearrangement joins TRBV11-2 to TRBJ2-1; D perhaps matches TRBD1 (6 bases). This CDR3 spans 15 amino acids. The ends were cut back, 1 base at V and 5 bases at J, with 12 bases in the middle. CDR1 and CDR2 from the germline V gene are SGHAT and FQNNGV. The CDR3 is CASSLGAGVHNEQFF. The DNA of the CDR3 is TGTGCCAGCAGCTTAGGGGCAGGGGTACACAATGAGCAGTTCTTC.

The gene calls are TRBV6-4 and TRBJ2-1; D is tentatively TRBD1 or TRBD2 (6 bases each). Germline-derived CDR1 and CDR2 are MRHNA and SNTAGT. The V and J ends lost 2 bases and 7 bases respectively, with 12 bases between them. This CDR3 contains 14 residues. CDR3 protein: CASSDGWGANEQFF. CDR3 bases: TGTGCCAGCAGTGACGGTTGGGGGGCAAATGAGCAGTTCTTC.

This sequence joins TRBV4-1 and TRBJ2-7; the match to TRBD1 covers 7 bases. The germline CDR1 and CDR2 sequences are MGHRA and YSYEKL. V lost 5 bases, J lost 3 bases, and 4 bases stayed unmatched. The CDR3 runs 13 residues. The CDR3 is CASSARQGYEQYF. DNA of the CDR3: TGCGCCAGCAGCGCACGACAGGGCTACGAGCAGTACTTC.

The gene calls are TRBV6-5 and TRBJ1-2; D uncertain. V was clipped by 5 bases and J by 7 bases, with 14 bases between them. The germline V gene has CDR1 MNHEY and CDR2 SVGAGI. The CDR3 sequence is 13 residues long. CDR3 sequence (DNA): TGTGCCAGCAGTCAGACCCATCGGGGTGGCTACACCTTC. Translated: CASSQTHRGGYTF.

This chain connects TRBV5-4 to TRBJ1-4; D gene unclear. Germline CDR1 is SGHNT and CDR2 is YYREEE (reference sequence). V was trimmed by 3 bases and J by 0 bases, leaving 3 bases between them. The CDR3 consists of 13 residues. The CDR3 protein is CASSSATNEKLFF. The CDR3 bases are TGTGCCAGCAGCTCAGCAACTAATGAAAAACTGTTTTTT. Complete variable domain (other parts from reference TRBV5-4 and TRBJ1-4): ETGVTQSPTHLIKTRGQQVTLRCSSQSGHNTVSWYQQALGQGPQFIFQYYREEENGRGNFPPRFSGLQFPNYSSELNVNALELDDSALYLCASSSATNEKLFFGSGTQLSVL.

The V call is TRBV7-9, the J call TRBJ1-6; 8 bases map to TRBD1. The CDR3 spans 16 residues. V was clipped by 0 bases and J by 10 bases; unmatched bases: 8. Germline V gives CDR1 SEHNR, CDR2 FQNEAQ (reference sequence). The CDR3 region is CASSLAKGQGVSPLHF. In nucleotides, the CDR3 is TGTGCCAGCAGCTTAGCGAAAGGACAGGGAGTCTCACCCCTCCACTTT.

The chain uses TRBV28 and TRBJ2-3; tentatively, D is TRBD1 (6 bases). CDR3 length equals 15 residues. Trimming stripped 2 bases from V and 1 base from J, with 10 bases between. From germline, CDR1 is MDHEN and CDR2 SYDVKM. The chain's CDR3 is CASSLVAGGTDTQYF. CDR3 in DNA: TGTGCCAGCAGTTTAGTGGCAGGGGGCACAGATACGCAGTATTTT.